The clone carrying this T cell receptor (beta chain) occurred a few times. Trimming at V came to 6 bases and at J to 3 bases, leaving 10 bases not matched to a gene. The CDR3 runs 15 residues. Germline lookup yields CDR1 KGHSH and CDR2 LQKENI. PCR involved 60 Vbeta and 13 Jbeta primers. Profiled with immunoSEQ multiplex PCR; TCRdb holds only in-frame clones, not every one. Of under 75,000 clones in the sample, 86% were seen once. This entry belongs to a study of cytomegalovirus exposure and HLA in healthy donors. V gene TRBV18 combines with J gene TRBJ2-5, with TRBD2 matching 7 bases. Sequenced sample: PBMCs. This TCR came from a woman aged 25 to 45 in good health and CMV-seronegative. Here the CDR3 reads CASSPQAGFEETQYF. DNA for the CDR3: TGTGCCAGCTCGCCGCAAGCGGGATTTGAAGAGACCCAGTACTTC. The full variable domain, rest sourced from reference TRBV18 and TRBJ2-5, is NAGVMQNPRHLVRRRGQEARLRCSPMKGHSHVYWYRQLPEEGLKFMVYLQKENIIDESGMPKERFSAEFPKEGPSILRIQQVVRGDSAAYFCASSPQAGFEETQYFGPGTRLLVL.